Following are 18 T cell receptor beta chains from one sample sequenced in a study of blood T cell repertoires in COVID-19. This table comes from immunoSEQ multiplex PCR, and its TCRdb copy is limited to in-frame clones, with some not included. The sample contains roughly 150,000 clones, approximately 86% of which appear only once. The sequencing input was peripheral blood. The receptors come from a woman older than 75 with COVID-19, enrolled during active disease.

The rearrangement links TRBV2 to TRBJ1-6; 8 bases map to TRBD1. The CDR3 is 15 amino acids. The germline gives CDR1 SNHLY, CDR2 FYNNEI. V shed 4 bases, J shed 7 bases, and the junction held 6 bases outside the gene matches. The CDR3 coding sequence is TGTGCCAGCAGTGCACAGGGGGTAAGAAATTCACCCCTCCACTTT. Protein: CASSAQGVRNSPLHF.

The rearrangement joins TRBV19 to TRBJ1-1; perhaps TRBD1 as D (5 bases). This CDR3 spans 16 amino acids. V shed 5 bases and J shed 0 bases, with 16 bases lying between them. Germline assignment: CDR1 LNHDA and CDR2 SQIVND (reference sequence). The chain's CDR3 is CASSYPRTSLNTEAFF. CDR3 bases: TGTGCCAGTAGTTACCCTAGGACAAGTTTGAACACTGAAGCTTTCTTT. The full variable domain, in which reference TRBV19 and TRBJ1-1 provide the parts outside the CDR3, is DGGITQSPKYLFRKEGQNVTLSCEQNLNHDAMYWYRQDPGQGLRLIYYSQIVNDFQKGDIAEGYSVSREKKESFPLTVTSAQKNPTAFYLCASSYPRTSLNTEAFFGQGTRLTVV.

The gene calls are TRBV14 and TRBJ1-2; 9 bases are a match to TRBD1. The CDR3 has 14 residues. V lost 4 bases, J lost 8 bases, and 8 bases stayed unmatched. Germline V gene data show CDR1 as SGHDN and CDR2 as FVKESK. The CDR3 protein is CASSPGQGFIGYTF. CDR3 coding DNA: TGTGCCAGCAGCCCGGGACAGGGATTTATCGGCTACACCTTC.

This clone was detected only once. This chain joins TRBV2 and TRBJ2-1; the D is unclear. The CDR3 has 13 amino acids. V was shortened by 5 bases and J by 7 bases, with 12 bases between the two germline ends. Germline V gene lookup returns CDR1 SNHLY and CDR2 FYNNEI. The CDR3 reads CASSPPMVNEQFF. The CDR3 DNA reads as TGTGCCAGCAGTCCCCCTATGGTTAATGAGCAGTTCTTC.

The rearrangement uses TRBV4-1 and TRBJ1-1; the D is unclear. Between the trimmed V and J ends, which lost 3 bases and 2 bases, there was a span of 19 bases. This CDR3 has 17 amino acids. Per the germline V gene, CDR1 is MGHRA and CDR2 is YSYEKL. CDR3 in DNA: TGCGCCAGCAGCCACCCCCCGGGAAGGACGGACAACACTGAAGCTTTCTTT. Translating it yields CASSHPPGRTDNTEAFF.

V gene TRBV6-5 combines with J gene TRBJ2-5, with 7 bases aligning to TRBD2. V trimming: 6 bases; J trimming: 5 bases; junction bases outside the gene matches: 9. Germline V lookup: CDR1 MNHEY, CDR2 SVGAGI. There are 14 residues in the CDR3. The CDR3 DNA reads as TGTGCCAGCAGCCGCGGGAGAGGGAGGGAGACCCAGTACTTC. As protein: CASSRGRGRETQYF.

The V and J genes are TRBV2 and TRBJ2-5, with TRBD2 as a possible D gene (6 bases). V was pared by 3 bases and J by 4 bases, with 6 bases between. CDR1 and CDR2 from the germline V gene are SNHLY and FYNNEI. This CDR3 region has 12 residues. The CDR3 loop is CASSERGETQYF. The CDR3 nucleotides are TGTGCCAGCAGTGAGCGGGGAGAGACCCAGTACTTC.

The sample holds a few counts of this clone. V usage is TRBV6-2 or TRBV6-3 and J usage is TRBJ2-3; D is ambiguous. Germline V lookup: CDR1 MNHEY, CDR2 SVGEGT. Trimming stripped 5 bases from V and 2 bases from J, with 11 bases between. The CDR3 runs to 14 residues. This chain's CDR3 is CASSLPYPTDTQYF. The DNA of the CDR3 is TGTGCCAGCAGTCTCCCGTATCCCACAGATACGCAGTATTTT.

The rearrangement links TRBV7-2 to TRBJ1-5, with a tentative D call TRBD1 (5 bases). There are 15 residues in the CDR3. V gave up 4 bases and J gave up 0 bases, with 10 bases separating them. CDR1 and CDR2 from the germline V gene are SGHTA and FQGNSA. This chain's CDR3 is CASSSGTYSNQPQHF. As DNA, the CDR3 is TGTGCCAGCAGCTCGGGGACTTATAGCAATCAGCCCCAGCATTTT.

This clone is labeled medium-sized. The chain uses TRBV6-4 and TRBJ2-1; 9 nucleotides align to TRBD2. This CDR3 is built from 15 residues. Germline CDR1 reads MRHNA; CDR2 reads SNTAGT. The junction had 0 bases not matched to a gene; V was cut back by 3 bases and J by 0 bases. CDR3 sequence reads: CASSEREGSYNEQFF. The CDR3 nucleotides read TGTGCCAGCAGTGAGCGGGAGGGCTCCTACAATGAGCAGTTCTTC.

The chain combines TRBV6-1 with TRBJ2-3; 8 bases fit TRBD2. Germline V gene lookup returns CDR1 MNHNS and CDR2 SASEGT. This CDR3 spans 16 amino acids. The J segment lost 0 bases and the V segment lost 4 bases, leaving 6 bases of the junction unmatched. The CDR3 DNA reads TGTGCCAGCAGTGGGTACACTAGCGGAAGCACAGATACGCAGTATTTT. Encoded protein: CASSGYTSGSTDTQYF.

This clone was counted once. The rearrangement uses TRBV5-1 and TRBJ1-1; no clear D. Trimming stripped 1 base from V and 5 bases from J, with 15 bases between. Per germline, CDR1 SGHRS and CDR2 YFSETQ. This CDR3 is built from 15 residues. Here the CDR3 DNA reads TGCGCCAGCAGCTTGATACCAGGAGCGGGGACTGAAGCTTTCTTT. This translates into CASSLIPGAGTEAFF.

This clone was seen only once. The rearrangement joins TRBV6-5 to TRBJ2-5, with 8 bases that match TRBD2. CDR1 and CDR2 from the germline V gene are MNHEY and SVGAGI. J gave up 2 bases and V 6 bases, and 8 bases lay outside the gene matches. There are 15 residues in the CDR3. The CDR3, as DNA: TGTGCCAGCAGCAAGGGACTAGTAAATCAAGAGACCCAGTACTTC. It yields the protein CASSKGLVNQETQYF.

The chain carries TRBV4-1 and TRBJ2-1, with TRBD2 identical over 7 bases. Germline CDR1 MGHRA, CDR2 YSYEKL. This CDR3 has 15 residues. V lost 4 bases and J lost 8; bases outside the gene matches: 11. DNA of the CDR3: TGCGCCAGCAGCCCAAGTTGGGAGGGCCTCGATGAGCAGTTCTTC. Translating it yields CASSPSWEGLDEQFF.

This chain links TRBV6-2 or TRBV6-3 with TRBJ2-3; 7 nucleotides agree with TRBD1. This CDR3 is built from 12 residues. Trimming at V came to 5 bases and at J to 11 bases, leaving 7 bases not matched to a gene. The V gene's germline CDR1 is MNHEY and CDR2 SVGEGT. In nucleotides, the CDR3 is TGTGCCAGCAGTCCGACAGGGTACGAGCAGTATTTT. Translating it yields CASSPTGYEQYF.

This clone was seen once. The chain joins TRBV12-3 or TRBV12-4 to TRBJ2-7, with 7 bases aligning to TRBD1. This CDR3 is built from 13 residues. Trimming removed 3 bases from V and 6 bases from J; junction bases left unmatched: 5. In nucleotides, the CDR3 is TGTGCCAGCAGTTTGAAGGCAGGGGGCGAGCAGTACTTC. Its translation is CASSLKAGGEQYF.

The CDR3 DNA follows: TGCGCCAGCAGCCAGTCCGCTAGCGCACAAGAGACCCAGTACTTC. This encodes CASSQSASAQETQYF. V and J are TRBV4-1 and TRBJ2-5; maybe TRBD2 (6 bases). The CDR3 has 15 amino acids. The V gene lost 3 bases and the J gene lost 2 bases, with 13 bases spanning the gap. Germline loops: CDR1 MGHRA, CDR2 YSYEKL.

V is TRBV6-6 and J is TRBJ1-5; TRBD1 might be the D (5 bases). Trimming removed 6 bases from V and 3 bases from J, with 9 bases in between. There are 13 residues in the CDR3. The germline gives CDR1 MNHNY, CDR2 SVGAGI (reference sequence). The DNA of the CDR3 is TGTGCCAGCAGGGAGGGACCCAATCAGCCCCAGCATTTT. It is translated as CASREGPNQPQHF.